This passage covers 5 T cell receptor beta chains from one sample sequenced in a study of OX40 agonist ivuxolimab in advanced cancers. Libraries were prepared by immunoSEQ multiplex PCR; TCRdb keeps only in-frame clonotypes and omits some of them. The data hold 96,000 or so clones, with about 80% observed a single time. The sample consisted of CD4+ or CD8+ T cells sorted from blood, taken in a trial of the OX40 agonist ivuxolimab. The receptors stem from an adult with an advanced solid tumor such as melanoma, head and neck, liver or kidney cancer.

This clone has a single count. The genes are TRBV10-3 and TRBJ2-1, with 8 bases that match TRBD2. CDR1 and CDR2 from the germline V gene are ENHRY and SYGVKD. The CDR3 covers 13 residues. V lost 5 bases, J lost 7 bases, and 4 bases stayed unmatched. The DNA of the CDR3 is TGTGCCATCAGTACGGGGGGGCTTAATGAGCAGTTCTTC. It is translated as CAISTGGLNEQFF.

This chain joins TRBV5-6 and TRBJ2-7; 7 nucleotides line up with TRBD1. J lost 3 bases, V lost 0 bases, and 3 bases had no gene match. This CDR3 contains 14 residues. Germline V gene lookup returns CDR1 SGHDT and CDR2 YYEEEE. Here the CDR3 DNA reads TGTGCCAGCAGCTTGGGACAGGGTCTCTACGAGCAGTACTTC. Translating it yields CASSLGQGLYEQYF.

The chain employs TRBV6-4 and TRBJ2-2; D unclear. The CDR3 totals 14 residues. V lost 4 bases and J lost 7, with 13 bases in between. CDR1 is MRHNA, CDR2 SNTAGT, per germline. The CDR3 nucleotides are TGTGCCAGCAGTGCTAGACATGATGGCGGGGAGCTGTTTTTT. As protein: CASSARHDGGELFF.

The rearrangement links TRBV5-1 to TRBJ2-7; D call uncertain. Germline loops: CDR1 SGHRS, CDR2 YFSETQ. V was trimmed by 3 bases and J by 4 bases, leaving 11 bases between them. This CDR3 contains 13 residues. DNA for the CDR3: TGCGCCAGCAGCTCCGCTTCTAGATACGAGCAGTACTTC. Protein sequence: CASSSASRYEQYF.

A few counts support this clone. J is TRBJ1-3 and V is TRBV14; D gene ambiguous. Germline CDR1 SGHDN, CDR2 FVKESK. V lost 5 bases, J lost 11 bases, and 13 bases lay in between. The CDR3 spans 12 residues. CDR3 sequence: CASSLRVRPIYF. Written as DNA, the CDR3 is TGTGCCAGCAGCTTACGGGTCCGACCCATATATTTT. Variable domain in full (rest from reference TRBV14 and TRBJ1-3): EAGVTQFPSHSVIEKGQTVTLRCDPISGHDNLYWYRRVMGKEIKFLLHFVKESKQDESGMPNNRFLAERTGGTYSTLKVQPAELEDSGVYFCASSLRVRPIYFGEGSWLTVV.